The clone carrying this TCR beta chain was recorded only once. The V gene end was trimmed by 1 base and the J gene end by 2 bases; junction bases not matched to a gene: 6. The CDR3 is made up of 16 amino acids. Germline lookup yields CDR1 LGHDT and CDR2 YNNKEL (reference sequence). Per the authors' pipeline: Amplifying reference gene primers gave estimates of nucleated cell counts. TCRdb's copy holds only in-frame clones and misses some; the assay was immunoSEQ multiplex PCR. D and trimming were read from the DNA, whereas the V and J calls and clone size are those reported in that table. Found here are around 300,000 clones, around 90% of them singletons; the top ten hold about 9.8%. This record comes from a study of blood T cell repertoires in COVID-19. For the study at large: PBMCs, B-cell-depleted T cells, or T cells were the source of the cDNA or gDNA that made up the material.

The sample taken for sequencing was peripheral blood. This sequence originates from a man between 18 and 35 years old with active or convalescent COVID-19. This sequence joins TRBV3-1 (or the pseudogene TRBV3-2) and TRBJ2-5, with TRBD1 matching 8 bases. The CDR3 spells CASSQVAGGVQETQYF. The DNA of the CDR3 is TGTGCCAGCAGCCAAGTTGCAGGGGGCGTGCAAGAGACCCAGTACTTC.